These 13 T cell receptor beta chains were sequenced from one sample in a study of blood T cell repertoires in COVID-19. Sequenced by immunoSEQ multiplex PCR; TCRdb stores in-frame clones only, minus some. The sample lists some 59,000 clones, 70% to 80% occurring once. Sequencing was carried out using peripheral blood. These receptors all stem from a man older than 75 with active or convalescent COVID-19.

The DNA of the CDR3 is TGTGCCAGCAGCTTAAGTGCTCCGGGGACTATGTACGAGCAGTACTTC. Protein sequence: CASSLSAPGTMYEQYF. This chain connects TRBV7-8 to TRBJ2-7; 7 bases agree with TRBD2. V trimming: 2 bases; J trimming: 4 bases; junction bases outside the gene matches: 11. The germline V gene has CDR1 SGHVS and CDR2 FQNEAQ. The length of the CDR3 is 16 residues.

The CDR3 is CASSFRGGANYGYTF. CDR3 DNA sequence: TGTGCCAGCAGTTTCCGGGGGGGAGCTAACTATGGCTACACCTTC. J is TRBJ1-2 and V is TRBV6-5; D possibly corresponds to TRBD1 (5 bases). V shed 4 bases and J shed 0 bases, with 12 bases lying between them. This CDR3 spans 15 amino acids. The germline CDR1 and CDR2 sequences are MNHEY and SVGAGI.

This clone appeared a few times. The chain has TRBV5-8 and TRBJ1-6; D gene unclear. V lost 2 bases to trimming and J lost 10 bases, with 10 bases between them. CDR1 and CDR2 from the germline V gene are SGHTS and YDEGEE. The CDR3 totals 13 residues. CDR3 sequence: CASSLSRLSPLHF. Here the CDR3 DNA reads TGTGCCAGCAGCTTATCGAGACTCTCACCCCTCCACTTT. Supplemented by reference TRBV5-8 and TRBJ1-6, the full variable domain reads EAGVTQSPTHLIKTRGQQATLRCSPISGHTSVYWYQQALGLGLQFLLWYDEGEERNRGNFPPRFSGRQFPNYSSELNVNALELEDSALYLCASSLSRLSPLHFGNGTRLTVT.

This clone was detected only a few times. Here the CDR3 DNA reads TGTGCCAGCAGCTTAGATCGAGCGGGAGGGGACGAGCAGTACTTC. As protein: CASSLDRAGGDEQYF. The chain joins TRBV7-6 to TRBJ2-7, with 10 bases fitting TRBD2. Germline CDR1 is SGHVS and CDR2 is FNYEAQ. V lost 1 base and J lost 5; bases outside the gene matches: 5. CDR3 length equals 15 residues.

This chain connects TRBV19 to TRBJ2-1; 14 nucleotides agree with TRBD2. Trimming at V came to 4 bases and at J to 7 bases, leaving 9 bases not matched to a gene. Germline V lookup: CDR1 LNHDA, CDR2 SQIVND (reference sequence). This CDR3 region has 17 residues. The CDR3: CASSRRLAGGLGNEQFF. For the CDR3, the DNA is TGTGCCAGTAGTAGACGACTAGCGGGGGGGCTGGGTAATGAGCAGTTCTTC. Looking up the rest from reference TRBV19 and TRBJ2-1 gives the full variable domain: DGGITQSPKYLFRKEGQNVTLSCEQNLNHDAMYWYRQDPGQGLRLIYYSQIVNDFQKGDIAEGYSVSREKKESFPLTVTSAQKNPTAFYLCASSRRLAGGLGNEQFFGPGTRLTVL.

The chain carries TRBV24-1 and TRBJ2-1; 9 nucleotides agree with TRBD2. The CDR3 contains 15 residues. Trimming cost V 5 bases and J 7 bases; bases outside gene matches: 8. Germline CDR1 reads KGHDR; CDR2 reads SFDVKD. The CDR3 protein is CATSAGGGAVNEQFF. The CDR3 bases are TGTGCCACCAGTGCCGGCGGGGGGGCCGTGAATGAGCAGTTCTTC.

This chain uses TRBV9 with TRBJ2-3; D unclear. There are 13 residues in the CDR3. V lost 4 bases, J lost 4 bases, and 10 bases lay in between. Per germline, CDR1 SGDLS and CDR2 YYNGEE. The CDR3 reads CASSPPLADTQYF. The DNA for the CDR3 is TGTGCCAGCAGCCCCCCACTGGCAGATACGCAGTATTTT. Together with reference TRBV9 and TRBJ2-3, the CDR3 gives the full variable domain: DSGVTQTPKHLITATGQRVTLRCSPRSGDLSVYWYQQSLDQGLQFLIQYYNGEERAKGNILERFSAQQFPDLHSELNLSSLELGDSALYFCASSPPLADTQYFGPGTRLTVL.

The genes are TRBV19 and TRBJ1-1; TRBD1 matches at 8 bases. Germline lookup yields CDR1 LNHDA and CDR2 SQIVND (reference sequence). Trimming took 5 bases from V and 3 from J; bases not matched to a gene: 2. The length of the CDR3 is 13 residues. This CDR3 is CASSRQGHTEAFF. As DNA, the CDR3 is TGTGCCAGTAGTCGACAGGGGCACACTGAAGCTTTCTTT.

The J gene is TRBJ2-3, the V gene TRBV24-1, with D tentatively TRBD1 (5 bases). The length of the CDR3 is 15 residues. V shed 1 base and J shed 0 bases, with 7 bases lying between them. Germline CDR1 KGHDR, CDR2 SFDVKD. The CDR3, as DNA: TGTGCCACCAGTGATTTTAGGGGTAGCACAGATACGCAGTATTTT. Translated: CATSDFRGSTDTQYF.

The chain carries TRBV19 and TRBJ1-2; D might be TRBD1 (5 bases). The germline V gene encodes CDR1 LNHDA and CDR2 SQIVND (reference sequence). Between the trimmed V and J ends, which lost 4 bases and 6 bases, there was a span of 21 bases. The CDR3 spans 16 residues. The CDR3 DNA sequence: TGTGCCAGTAGTAGCCCCCCTCCTGATAGGGGCCATGGCTACACCTTC. This encodes CASSSPPPDRGHGYTF.

V is TRBV3-1 (or the pseudogene TRBV3-2) and J is TRBJ1-4; D may be TRBD1 (5 bases). This CDR3 has 17 amino acids. With 4 bases removed from V and 1 base from J, the gap between germline ends came to 16 bases. Germline loops: CDR1 LGHDT, CDR2 YNNKEL (reference sequence). This CDR3 is CASSPRVGVGTNEKLFF. CDR3 sequence (DNA): TGTGCCAGCAGCCCCAGGGTAGGGGTCGGAACTAATGAAAAACTGTTTTTT.

This clone has a single count. At one of its ends the junction is not consistent with the germline gene, which may arise from a read error. The chain uses TRBV4-1 and TRBJ1-1, with TRBD1 identical over 9 bases. The V gene's germline CDR1 is MGHRA and CDR2 YSYEKL. The CDR3 runs 14 residues. The CDR3 bases are TGCGCCAGCAGCCTCGACAGGGGGAACGCTGAAGCTTTCTTT. It is translated as CASSLDRGNAEAFF.

V usage is TRBV3-1 (or the pseudogene TRBV3-2) and J usage is TRBJ1-1, with a tentative D call TRBD1 (5 bases). CDR1 is LGHDT and CDR2 is YNNKEL in the germline V gene (reference sequence). CDR3 length equals 11 residues. V was clipped by 5 bases and J by 8 bases, with 9 bases between them. CDR3 protein: CASSGATEAFF. In DNA form, the CDR3 reads TGTGCCAGCAGCGGGGCAACCGAAGCTTTCTTT.